The subject of this entry is one T cell receptor beta chain. In the authors' methods: Cell counts per sample came from amplifying reference gene primers. Measured with immunoSEQ multiplex PCR; TCRdb has only the in-frame clones, and not every one. For V, J and clone size, that table is used; D and trimming come from the DNA. Among under 200,000 clones listed, around three quarters were seen once. This sample was included in a study of blood T cell repertoires in COVID-19. Study-wide background: Whether acute or convalescent, the COVID-19 samples came from the United States, Italy and Spain. PBMCs, B-cell-depleted T cells, or T cells were the source of the cDNA or gDNA that made up the material.

V gave up 3 bases and J gave up 0 bases, with 12 bases separating them. This CDR3 comprises 16 residues. Germline V lookup: CDR1 MNHNS, CDR2 SASEGT. This clonotype was sampled from a man aged 65 to 79 with active or convalescent COVID-19. The sample was peripheral blood. The V and J genes are TRBV6-1 and TRBJ1-5; D is possibly TRBD1 (5 bases). The CDR3 here is CASSDPGVYSNQPQHF. The DNA for the CDR3 is TGTGCCAGCAGTGATCCGGGGGTGTATAGCAATCAGCCCCAGCATTTT.